Listed below are T cell receptor beta chains from one sample, sequenced in a study of CD8+ T cells in alopecia areata. Data came from immunoSEQ multiplex PCR; TCRdb stores just in-frame clones and leaves some out. The sample comprises 150,000 to 200,000 clones, roughly 60% of which are singletons, and approximately 0.97% rests with the top ten. The starting material was CD4+ T cells sorted from blood, obtained at week 24, from a patient treated with tofacitinib. These receptors came from a human donor with alopecia areata. The conserved cysteine and the conserved F or W are not part of the CDR3 here.

j_gene | v_gene | CDR3aa
TRBJ1-2 | TRBV29-1 | SVESALVDGYT
TRBJ2-6 | TRBV28 | ASSFRSGANVLT
TRBJ1-1 | TRBV6-5 | AVASGQASTEAF
TRBJ2-7 | TRBV5-6 | ASSLPIRIEKNYEQY
TRBJ2-5 | TRBV5-1 | ASSSGRGQETQY
TRBJ2-3 | TRBV5-1 | ASSLDGQQRDTQY
TRBJ2-2 | TRBV6-5 | ASRADTGELF
TRBJ2-2 | TRBV5-1 | ASSLQPGTGNTGELF
TRBJ2-2 | TRBV10-3 | AISPPGGTGELF
TRBJ2-3 | TRBV10-3 | AIRPSPGTGKNLSTDTQY
TRBJ1-1 | TRBV29-1 | SVRQIMNTEAF
TRBJ1-6 | TRBV30 | ASRQEGSDSPLH
TRBJ2-7 | TRBV15 | ATSRYGDYEQY
TRBJ1-2 | TRBV6-7 | ASSYWIGTEYGYT
TRBJ1-2 | TRBV25-1 | ASSVQVFNGYT
TRBJ2-4 | TRBV9 | ASSPGTAKNIQY
TRBJ2-3 | TRBV15 | ATSKPGHLTDTQY
TRBJ1-6 | TRBV7-9 | ASSSGQGNSPLH
TRBJ1-5 | TRBV30 | AWSVGLPYSNQPQH
TRBJ1-2 | TRBV6-6 | ASSLRQGSSGGYT
TRBJ2-2 | TRBV29-1 | SVEGPGELF
TRBJ2-5 | TRBV5-1 | ASSLAFGKETQY
TRBJ1-2 | TRBV14 | ASSQTRTGTGGYT
TRBJ1-1 | TRBV29-1 | SVVYGLFGTEAF
TRBJ1-6 | TRBV11-2 | ASSLRSQNYNSPLH
TRBJ2-5 | TRBV15 | ATNNRVRETQY
TRBJ1-1 | TRBV29-1 | SVRHSDMNTEAF
TRBJ1-1 | TRBV30 | AWSVGSEAF
TRBJ1-1 | TRBV29-1 | SVKRGLGTEAF
TRBJ2-4 | TRBV5-1 | ASSKRLAGDSIQY
TRBJ2-1 | TRBV11-2 | ASSLLWGGYNEQF
TRBJ2-5 | TRBV4-3 | ASSQDARPVETQY
TRBJ2-7 | TRBV5-6 | ASSLPGLAGDNEQY
TRBJ2-7 | TRBV4-3 | ASSPDRGSRVFYEQY
TRBJ1-4 | TRBV5-6 | ASRGQLNEKLF
TRBJ1-2 | TRBV5-5 | ASSWGQVNYGYT
TRBJ2-1 | TRBV29-1 | SVAGVSYNEQF
NA | TRBV29-1 | SVGDSSYEQY
TRBJ2-2 | TRBV2 | ASSPGPGELF
TRBJ2-1 | TRBV5-6 | ASSPPGGRNEQF
TRBJ2-1 | TRBV5-1 | ASSGGQYNEQF
TRBJ2-6 | TRBV14 | ASSRAGGANVLT
TRBJ2-3 | TRBV7-2 | ASSLGRSTDTQY
TRBJ1-5 | TRBV2 | ASSMDTNQPQH
TRBJ2-1 | TRBV11-3 | ASSSGLLPNNEQF
TRBJ2-1 | TRBV29-1 | SVAGTSGGVASYNEQF
TRBJ1-2 | TRBV2 | ASTRQGSYT
TRBJ2-7 | TRBV4-3 | ASSQGFFREQY